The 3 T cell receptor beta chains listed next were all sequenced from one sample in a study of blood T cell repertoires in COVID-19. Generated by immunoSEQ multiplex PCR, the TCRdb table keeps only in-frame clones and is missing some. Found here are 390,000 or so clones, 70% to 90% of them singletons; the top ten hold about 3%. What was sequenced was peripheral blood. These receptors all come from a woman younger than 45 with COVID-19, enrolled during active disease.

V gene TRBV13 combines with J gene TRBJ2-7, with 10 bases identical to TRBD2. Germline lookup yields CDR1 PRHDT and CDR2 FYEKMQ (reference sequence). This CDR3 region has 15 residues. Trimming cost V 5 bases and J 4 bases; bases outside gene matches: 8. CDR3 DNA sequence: TGTGCCAGCAGCGCGGGGACTAGCGCCACATACGAGCAGTACGTC. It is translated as CASSAGTSATYEQYV.

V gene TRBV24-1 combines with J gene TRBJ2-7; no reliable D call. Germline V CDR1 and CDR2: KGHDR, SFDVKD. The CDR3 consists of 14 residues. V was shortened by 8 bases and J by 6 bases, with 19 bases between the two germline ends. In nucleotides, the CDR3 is TGTGCCACCAAGTCACAGACATCGCTGGCCGAGCAGTACGTC. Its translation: CATKSQTSLAEQYV.

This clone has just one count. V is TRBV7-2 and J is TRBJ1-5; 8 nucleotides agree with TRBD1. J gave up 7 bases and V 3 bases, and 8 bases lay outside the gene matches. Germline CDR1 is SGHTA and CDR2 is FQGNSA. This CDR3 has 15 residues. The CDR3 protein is CASSFTAGGAQPQHF. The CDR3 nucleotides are TGTGCCAGCAGCTTCACCGCAGGGGGCGCGCAGCCCCAGCATTTT.